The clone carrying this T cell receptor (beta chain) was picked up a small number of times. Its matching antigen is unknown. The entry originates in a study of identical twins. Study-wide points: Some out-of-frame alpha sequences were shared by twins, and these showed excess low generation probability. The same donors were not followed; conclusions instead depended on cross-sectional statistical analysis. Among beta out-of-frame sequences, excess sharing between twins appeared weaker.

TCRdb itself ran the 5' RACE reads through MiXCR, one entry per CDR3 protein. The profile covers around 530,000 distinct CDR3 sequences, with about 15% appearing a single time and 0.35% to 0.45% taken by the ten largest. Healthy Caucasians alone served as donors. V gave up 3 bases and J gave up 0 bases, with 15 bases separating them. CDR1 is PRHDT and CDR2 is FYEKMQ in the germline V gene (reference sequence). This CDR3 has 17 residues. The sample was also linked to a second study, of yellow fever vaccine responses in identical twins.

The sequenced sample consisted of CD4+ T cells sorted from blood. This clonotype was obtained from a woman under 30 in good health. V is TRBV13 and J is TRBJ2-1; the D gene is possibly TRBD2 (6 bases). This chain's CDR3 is CASSLPLTGGSYNEQFF. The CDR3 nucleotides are TGTGCCAGCAGCTTGCCTTTAACCGGGGGCTCCTACAATGAGCAGTTCTTC. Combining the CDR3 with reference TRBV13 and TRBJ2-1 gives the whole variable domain AAGVIQSPRHLIKEKRETATLKCYPIPRHDTVYWYQQGPGQDPQFLISFYEKMQSDKGSIPDRFSAQQFSDYHSELNMSSLELGDSALYFCASSLPLTGGSYNEQFFGPGTRLTVL.